These 11 T cell receptor beta chains came from one sample sequenced in a study of regulatory T cells in long-lasting Graves disease. The time point was: newly diagnosed GD, antithyroid drugs for less than 3 months. From RNA extracted from PBMCs, the TCR library was made. According to the study, TCR beta libraries were built with iRepertoire HTBI primers and CDR3-region Arm-PCR. TCRdb re-called the multiplex PCR reads through MiXCR, storing one row per CDR3 protein. The sample records about 470,000 distinct CDR3 sequences, 14% to 15% being singletons. Another study also made use of these data, one on T cells in Graves' hyperthyroidism and ophthalmopathy.

Sequences were derived from peripheral blood mononuclear cells (PBMCs), sampled at new diagnosis, from a patient treated with antithyroid drugs. The receptors were sampled from a woman in her thirties with Graves disease.

This clonotype was seen a handful of times. The chain combines TRBV4-1 with TRBJ2-1; TRBD2 matches 7 bases. CDR3 length equals 14 residues. With 1 base clipped from V and 3 bases from J, the junction kept 0 bases outside the gene matches. Germline lookup yields CDR1 MGHRA and CDR2 YSYEKL. CDR3 DNA sequence: TGCGCCAGCAGCCAAGGGGACTACTACAATGAGCAGTTCTTC. Translation: CASSQGDYYNEQFF.

This clonotype was counted only a few times. This sequence joins TRBV25-1 and TRBJ1-2, with 7 bases identical to TRBD1. The germline V gene has CDR1 MGHDK and CDR2 SYGVNS. V lost 6 bases, J lost 7 bases, and 11 bases stayed unmatched. The CDR3 spans 14 residues. The CDR3: CASRYSTGLSGYTF. CDR3 sequence (DNA): TGTGCCAGCAGGTACTCGACAGGGTTGAGTGGCTACACCTTC.

This chain links TRBV12-5 with TRBJ2-7; 9 bases align to TRBD2. The germline CDR1 and CDR2 sequences are LGHNT and FRNRAP. The CDR3 contains 16 residues. V dropped 5 bases and J dropped 7; count of bases not matched to a gene: 15. In DNA, the CDR3 is TGTGCTAGTGGTAAGATTAGCGGGAGCCCCACGGGAGAGCAGTACTTC. Encoded protein: CASGKISGSPTGEQYF.

The genes are TRBV3-1 and TRBJ2-1, with D perhaps TRBD2 (5 bases). There are 15 residues in the CDR3. CDR1 and CDR2 from the germline V gene are LGHDT and YNNKEL (reference sequence). The V end lost 3 bases, the J end lost 4 bases, and 13 bases lay between the germline ends. The CDR3 protein is CASSQDFFSYNEQFF. The DNA for the CDR3 is TGTGCCAGCAGCCAGGACTTTTTCTCTTACAATGAGCAGTTCTTC.

The chain recombines TRBV9 with TRBJ2-1; no clear D gene. Germline V lookup: CDR1 SGDLS, CDR2 YYNGEE. The CDR3 loop spans 12 amino acids. V dropped 4 bases and J dropped 10 bases, with 12 bases sitting between them. CDR3 DNA: TGTGCCAGCAGCCCAGACCCGGCGGAGCAGTTCTTC. Residues: CASSPDPAEQFF.

This clonotype came up many times. The chain carries TRBV13 and TRBJ2-1, with TRBD2 matching 8 bases. The V gene end was trimmed by 0 bases and the J gene end by 7 bases; junction bases not matched to a gene: 11. Germline CDR1 and CDR2: PRHDT and FYEKMQ (reference sequence). The length of the CDR3 is 17 residues. The CDR3 reads CASSLGPGGLGRNEQFF. CDR3 sequence (DNA): TGTGCCAGCAGCTTAGGCCCGGGGGGACTAGGGCGGAATGAGCAGTTCTTC.

This clonotype was seen at least ten times. The chain combines TRBV7-9 with TRBJ1-2; a possible D gene is TRBD1 (5 bases). The germline V and J ends were trimmed by 5 bases and 1 base, with 8 bases remaining between them. There are 13 residues in the CDR3. CDR1 and CDR2 (germline): SEHNR, FQNEAQ (reference sequence). The CDR3 DNA is TGTGCCAGCAGCCGGGACGGTAACTATGGCTACACCTTC. Translation gives CASSRDGNYGYTF.

This clonotype was detected many times. V is TRBV28 and J is TRBJ2-7, with 9 bases aligning to TRBD1. The CDR3 consists of 14 residues. The V gene end was trimmed by 5 bases and the J gene end by 5 bases; junction bases not matched to a gene: 7. CDR1 and CDR2 from the germline V gene are MDHEN and SYDVKM. This CDR3 is CASSKPGQGHEQYF. CDR3 bases: TGTGCCAGCAGTAAACCGGGACAGGGCCACGAGCAGTACTTC.

The chain joins TRBV25-1 to TRBJ1-3; 7 positions agree with TRBD1. Trimming took 3 bases from V and 6 from J; bases not matched to a gene: 2. From germline, CDR1 is MGHDK and CDR2 SYGVNS. The CDR3 extends over 13 amino acids. The DNA of the CDR3 is TGTGCCAGCAGTGACGGGACAGAAAACACCATATATTTT. It translates to CASSDGTENTIYF. Based on the CDR3 plus reference TRBV25-1 and TRBJ1-3, the full variable domain is EADIYQTPRYLVIGTGKKITLECSQTMGHDKMYWYQQDPGMELHLIHYSYGVNSTEKGDLSSESTVSRIRTEHFPLTLESARPSHTSQYLCASSDGTENTIYFGEGSWLTVV.

This clonotype was seen ten or more times. Relative to the germline gene, one junction end is altered; a read error may explain this. The rearrangement joins TRBV3-1 to TRBJ1-2, with D possibly matching TRBD1 (6 bases). The CDR3 has 12 amino acids. Per the germline V gene, CDR1 is LGHDT and CDR2 is YNNKEL (reference sequence). CDR3 in amino acids: CASSHPRRDIYF. CDR3 sequence (DNA): TGTGCCAGCAGCCACCCACGGCGGGACATCTACTTC.

In this sample, this clonotype turned up a few times. This chain uses TRBV29-1 with TRBJ2-7; 9 nucleotides agree with TRBD1. The V gene end was trimmed by 8 bases and the J gene end by 0 bases; junction bases not matched to a gene: 5. In germline, CDR1 is SQVTM, CDR2 ANQGSEA. The CDR3 is made up of 13 amino acids. Here the CDR3 DNA reads TGCAGCATCGGGACAGGGACCTCCTACGAGCAGTACTTC. Its protein is CSIGTGTSYEQYF.